This T cell receptor (beta chain) was identified in a study of blood T cells in healthy people across ages. Study in general: For every two T cells, template switching captured about one barcoded beta molecule. Overall study results and limits: Getting older went along with TCR beta diversity per million T cells dropping roughly linearly.

Primers used in a second PCR of roughly 6 to 12 cycles were a sample-barcoded 5' primer and a J-beta primer mix. The authors tagged each cDNA molecule using a template-switch adaptor with 12 random nucleotides. TCRdb reanalysed the 5' RACE reads using MiXCR and keeps one entry per CDR3 protein. The table lists 700,000 or so distinct CDR3 sequences, about a fifth of them singletons, with around 22% in the top ten. The CDR3 totals 15 residues. Trimming removed 2 bases at V and 5 bases at J, with 16 bases between. The germline gives CDR1 MNHNY, CDR2 SVGAGI (reference sequence). This clonotype was counted between two and nine times. Its antigen is currently unknown. Donors were healthy Caucasian individuals from Russia aged roughly 6 to 95.

The receptor's source is a man aged 70-80 years in good health. This chain connects TRBV6-6 to TRBJ2-7; D might be TRBD2 (6 bases). The source material was blood. This chain's CDR3 is CASSYDGGIAHEQYV. CDR3 DNA: TGTGCCAGCAGTTACGATGGCGGGATTGCCCACGAGCAGTACGTC.